The clone carrying this TCR beta chain came up many times. Every patient had bone marrow sampled while the disease was active. This specimen belongs to a study of read filtering for tumor transcriptome and immune sequencing. Study-level information: DNase treatment preceded whole-transcriptome library preparation.

The CDR3 sequence is 15 residues long. Germline CDR1 and CDR2: SEHNR and FQNEAQ (reference sequence). V lost 7 bases and J lost 3, with 16 bases in between. Molecular barcoded adaptors covering alpha/delta and beta/gamma chains were used on 400 to 450 ng RNA. TCRdb used MiXCR to reprocess the reads, holding one entry per CDR3 protein. The sample lists tens of thousands of distinct CDR3 sequences; approximately 14% were seen once. This chain links TRBV7-9 with TRBJ2-1, with D possibly called TRBD1 or TRBD2 (6 bases each). Source material: a population of CD138-negative cells sorted from bone marrow. This TCR was sampled from a donor at least 40 years old with multiple myeloma. The CDR3 DNA follows: TGTGCCAGCACTGGATGGGGGGCCCGCTACAATGAGCAGTTCTTC. Translated, it gives CASTGWGARYNEQFF.